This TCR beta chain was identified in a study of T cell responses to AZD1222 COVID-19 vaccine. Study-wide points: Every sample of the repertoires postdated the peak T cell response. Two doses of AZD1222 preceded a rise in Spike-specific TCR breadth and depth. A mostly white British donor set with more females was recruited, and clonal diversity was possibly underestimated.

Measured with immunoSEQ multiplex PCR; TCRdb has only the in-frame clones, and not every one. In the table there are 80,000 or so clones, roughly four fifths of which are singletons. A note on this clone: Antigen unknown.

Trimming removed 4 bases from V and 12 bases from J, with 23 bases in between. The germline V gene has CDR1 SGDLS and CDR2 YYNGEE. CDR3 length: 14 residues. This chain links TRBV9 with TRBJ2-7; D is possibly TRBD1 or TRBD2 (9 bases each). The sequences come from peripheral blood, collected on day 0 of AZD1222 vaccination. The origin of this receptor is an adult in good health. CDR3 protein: CASSRGGDRDERYF. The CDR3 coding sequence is TGTGCCAGCAGCCGCGGGGGGGACAGGGATGAACGGTACTTC. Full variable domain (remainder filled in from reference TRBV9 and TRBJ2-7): DSGVTQTPKHLITATGQRVTLRCSPRSGDLSVYWYQQSLDQGLQFLIQYYNGEERAKGNILERFSAQQFPDLHSELNLSSLELGDSALYFCASSRGGDRDERYFGPGTRLTVT.